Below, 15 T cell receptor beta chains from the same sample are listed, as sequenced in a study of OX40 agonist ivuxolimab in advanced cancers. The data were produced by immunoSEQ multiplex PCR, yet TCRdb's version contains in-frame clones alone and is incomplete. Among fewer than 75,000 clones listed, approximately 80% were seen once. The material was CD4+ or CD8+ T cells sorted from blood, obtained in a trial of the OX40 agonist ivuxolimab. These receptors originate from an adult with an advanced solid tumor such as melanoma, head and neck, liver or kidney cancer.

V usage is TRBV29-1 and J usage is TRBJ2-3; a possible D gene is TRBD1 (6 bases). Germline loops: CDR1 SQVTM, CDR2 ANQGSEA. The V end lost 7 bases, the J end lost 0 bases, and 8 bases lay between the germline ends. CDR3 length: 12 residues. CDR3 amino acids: CSGQVSTDTQYF. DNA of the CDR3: TGCAGCGGACAGGTTAGCACAGATACGCAGTATTTT.

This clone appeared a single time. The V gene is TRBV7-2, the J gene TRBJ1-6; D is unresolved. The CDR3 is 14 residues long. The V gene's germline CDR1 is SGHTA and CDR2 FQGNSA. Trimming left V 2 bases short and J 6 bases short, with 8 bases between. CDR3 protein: CASSLLSINSPLHF. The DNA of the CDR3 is TGTGCCAGCAGCTTACTCAGCATTAATTCACCCCTCCACTTT.

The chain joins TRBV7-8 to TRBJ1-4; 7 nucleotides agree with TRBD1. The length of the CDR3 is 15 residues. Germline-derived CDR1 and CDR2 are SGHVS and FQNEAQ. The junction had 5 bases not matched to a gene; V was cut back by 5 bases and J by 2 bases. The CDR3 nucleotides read TGTGCCAGCAGCGTACAGGGGTTGACTAATGAAAAACTGTTTTTT. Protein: CASSVQGLTNEKLFF.

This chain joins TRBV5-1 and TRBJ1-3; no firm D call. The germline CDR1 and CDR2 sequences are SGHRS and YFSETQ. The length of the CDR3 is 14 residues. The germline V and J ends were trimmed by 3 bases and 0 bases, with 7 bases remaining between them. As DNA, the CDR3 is TGCGCCAGCAGCTCACGCCACTCTGGAAACACCATATATTTT. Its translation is CASSSRHSGNTIYF.

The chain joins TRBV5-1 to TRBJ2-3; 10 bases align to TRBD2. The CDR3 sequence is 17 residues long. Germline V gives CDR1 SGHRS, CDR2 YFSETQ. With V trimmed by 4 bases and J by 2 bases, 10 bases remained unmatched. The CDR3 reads CASSPRPGLATTDTQYF. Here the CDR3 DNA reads TGCGCCAGCAGCCCAAGACCGGGACTAGCGACCACAGATACGCAGTATTTT.

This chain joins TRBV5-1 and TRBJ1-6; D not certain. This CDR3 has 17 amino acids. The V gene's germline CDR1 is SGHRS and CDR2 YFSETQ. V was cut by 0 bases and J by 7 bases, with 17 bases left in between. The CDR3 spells CASSLGTAGAANSPLHF. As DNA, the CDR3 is TGCGCCAGCAGCTTGGGCACAGCGGGAGCTGCCAATTCACCCCTCCACTTT.

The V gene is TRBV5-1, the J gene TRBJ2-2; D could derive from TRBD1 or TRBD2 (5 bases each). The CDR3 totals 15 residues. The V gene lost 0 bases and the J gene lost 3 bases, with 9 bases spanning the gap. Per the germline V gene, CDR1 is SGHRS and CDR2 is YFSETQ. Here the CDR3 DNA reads TGCGCCAGCAGCTTGGTTGGGGGAGACACCGGGGAGCTGTTTTTT. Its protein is CASSLVGGDTGELFF.

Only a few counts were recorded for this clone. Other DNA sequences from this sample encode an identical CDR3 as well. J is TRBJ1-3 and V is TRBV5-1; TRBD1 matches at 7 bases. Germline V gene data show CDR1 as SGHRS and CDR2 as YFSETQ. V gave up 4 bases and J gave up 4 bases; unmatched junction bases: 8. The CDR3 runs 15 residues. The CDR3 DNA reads TGCGCCAGCAGCGAAAACAGGGGAGTGGGAAACACCATATATTTT. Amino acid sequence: CASSENRGVGNTIYF. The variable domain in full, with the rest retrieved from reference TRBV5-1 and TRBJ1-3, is KAGVTQTPRYLIKTRGQQVTLSCSPISGHRSVSWYQQTPGQGLQFLFEYFSETQRNKGNFPGRFSGRQFSNSRSEMNVSTLELGDSALYLCASSENRGVGNTIYFGEGSWLTVV.

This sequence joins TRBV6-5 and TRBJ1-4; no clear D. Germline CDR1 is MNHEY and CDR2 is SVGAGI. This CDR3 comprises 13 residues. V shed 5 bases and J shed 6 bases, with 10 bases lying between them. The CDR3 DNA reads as TGTGCCAGCAGTGAGTTGGAGGATGAAAAACTGTTTTTT. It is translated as CASSELEDEKLFF.

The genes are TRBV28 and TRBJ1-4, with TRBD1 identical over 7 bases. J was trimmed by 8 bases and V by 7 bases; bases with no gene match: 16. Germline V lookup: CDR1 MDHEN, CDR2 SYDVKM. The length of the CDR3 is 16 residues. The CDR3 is CASTGLLGGAEEKLFF. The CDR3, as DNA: TGTGCCAGCACCGGCCTTCTAGGGGGCGCAGAAGAAAAACTGTTTTTT.

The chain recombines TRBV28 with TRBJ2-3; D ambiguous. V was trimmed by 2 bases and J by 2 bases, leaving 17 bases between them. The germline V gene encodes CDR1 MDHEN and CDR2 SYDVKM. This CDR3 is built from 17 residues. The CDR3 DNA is TGTGCCAGCAGTTTAAATCCCCCGGGCGCTTACACAGATACGCAGTATTTT. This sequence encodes CASSLNPPGAYTDTQYF.

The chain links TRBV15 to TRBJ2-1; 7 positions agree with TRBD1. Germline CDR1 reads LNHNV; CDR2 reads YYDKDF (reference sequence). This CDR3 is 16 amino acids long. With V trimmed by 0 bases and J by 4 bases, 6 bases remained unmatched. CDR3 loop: CATSRDPWDRYNEQFF. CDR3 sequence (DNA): TGTGCCACCAGCAGAGATCCCTGGGACAGATACAATGAGCAGTTCTTC.

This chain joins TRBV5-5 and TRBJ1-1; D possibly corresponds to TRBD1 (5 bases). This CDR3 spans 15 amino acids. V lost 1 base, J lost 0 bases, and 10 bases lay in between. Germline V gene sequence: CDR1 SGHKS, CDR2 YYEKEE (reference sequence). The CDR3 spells CASSLIRGMNTEAFF. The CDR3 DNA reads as TGTGCCAGCAGCTTGATAAGGGGAATGAACACTGAAGCTTTCTTT.

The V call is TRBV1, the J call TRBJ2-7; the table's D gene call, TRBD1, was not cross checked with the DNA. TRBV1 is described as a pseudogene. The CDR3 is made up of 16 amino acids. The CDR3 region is CTSSQDRAPGAYEQYV. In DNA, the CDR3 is TGCACCAGCAGCCAGGACCGGGCTCCTGGGGCGTACGAGCAGTACGTC.

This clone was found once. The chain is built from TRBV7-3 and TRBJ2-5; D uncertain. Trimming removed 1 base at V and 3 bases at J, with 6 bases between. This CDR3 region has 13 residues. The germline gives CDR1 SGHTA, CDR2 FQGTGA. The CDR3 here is CASSLSPKETQYF. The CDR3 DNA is TGTGCCAGCAGCTTAAGTCCGAAAGAGACCCAGTACTTC.